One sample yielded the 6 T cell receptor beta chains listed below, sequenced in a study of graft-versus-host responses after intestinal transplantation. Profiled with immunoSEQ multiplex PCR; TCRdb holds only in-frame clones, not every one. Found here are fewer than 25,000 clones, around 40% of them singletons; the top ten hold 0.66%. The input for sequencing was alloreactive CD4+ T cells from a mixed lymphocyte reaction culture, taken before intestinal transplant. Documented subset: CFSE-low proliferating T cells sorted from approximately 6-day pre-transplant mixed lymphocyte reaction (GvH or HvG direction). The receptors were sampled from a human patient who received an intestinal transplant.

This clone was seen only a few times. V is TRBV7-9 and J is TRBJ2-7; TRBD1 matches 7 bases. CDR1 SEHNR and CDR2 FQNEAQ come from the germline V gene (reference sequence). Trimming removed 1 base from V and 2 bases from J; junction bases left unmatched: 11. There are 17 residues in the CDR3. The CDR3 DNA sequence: TGTGCCAGCAGCTTAGTGATAGTTTGGGACAGTACCTACGAGCAGTACTTC. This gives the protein CASSLVIVWDSTYEQYF.

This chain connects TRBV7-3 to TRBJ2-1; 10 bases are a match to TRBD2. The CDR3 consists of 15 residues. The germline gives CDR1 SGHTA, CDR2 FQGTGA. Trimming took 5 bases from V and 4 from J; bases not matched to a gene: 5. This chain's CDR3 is CASSPTSGEYNEQFF. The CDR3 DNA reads TGTGCCAGCAGCCCTACTAGCGGGGAGTACAATGAGCAGTTCTTC.

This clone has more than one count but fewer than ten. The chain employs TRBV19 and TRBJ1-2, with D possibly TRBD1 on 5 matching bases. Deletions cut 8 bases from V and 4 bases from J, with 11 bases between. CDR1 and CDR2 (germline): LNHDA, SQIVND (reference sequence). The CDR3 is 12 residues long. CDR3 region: CASVGRLYGYTF. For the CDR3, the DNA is TGTGCCAGTGTGGGGCGGCTCTATGGCTACACCTTC.

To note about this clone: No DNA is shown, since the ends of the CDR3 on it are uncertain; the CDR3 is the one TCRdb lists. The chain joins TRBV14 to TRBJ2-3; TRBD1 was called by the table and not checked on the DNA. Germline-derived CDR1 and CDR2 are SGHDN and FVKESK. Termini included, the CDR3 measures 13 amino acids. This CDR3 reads CASSQVFGQGTYF.

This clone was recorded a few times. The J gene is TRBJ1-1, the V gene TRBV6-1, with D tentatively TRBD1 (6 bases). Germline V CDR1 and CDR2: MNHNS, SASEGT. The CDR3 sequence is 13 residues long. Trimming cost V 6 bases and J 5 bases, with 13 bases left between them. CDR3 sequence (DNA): TGTGCCAGCAGGTATACAGGGATTACTGAAGCTTTCTTT. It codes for CASRYTGITEAFF.

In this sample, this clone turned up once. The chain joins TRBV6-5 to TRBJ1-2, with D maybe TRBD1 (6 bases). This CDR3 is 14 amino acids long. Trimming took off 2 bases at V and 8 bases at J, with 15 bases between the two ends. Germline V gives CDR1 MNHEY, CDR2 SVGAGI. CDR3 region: CASSYPTGQSGYTF. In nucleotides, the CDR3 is TGTGCCAGCAGTTACCCCACAGGGCAGAGCGGCTACACCTTC.